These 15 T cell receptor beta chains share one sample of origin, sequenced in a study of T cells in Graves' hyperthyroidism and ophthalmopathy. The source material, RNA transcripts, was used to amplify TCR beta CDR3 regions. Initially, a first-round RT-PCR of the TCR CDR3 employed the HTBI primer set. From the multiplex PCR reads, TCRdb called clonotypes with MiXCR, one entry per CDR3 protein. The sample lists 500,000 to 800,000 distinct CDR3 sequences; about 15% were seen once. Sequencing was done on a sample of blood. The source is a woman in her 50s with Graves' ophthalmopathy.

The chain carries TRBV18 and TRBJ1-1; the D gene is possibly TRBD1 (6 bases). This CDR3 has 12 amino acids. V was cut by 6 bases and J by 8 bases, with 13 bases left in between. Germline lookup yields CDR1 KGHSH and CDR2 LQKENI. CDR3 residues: CASSIQGWEAFF. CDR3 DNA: TGTGCCAGCTCGATACAGGGCTGGGAAGCTTTCTTT.

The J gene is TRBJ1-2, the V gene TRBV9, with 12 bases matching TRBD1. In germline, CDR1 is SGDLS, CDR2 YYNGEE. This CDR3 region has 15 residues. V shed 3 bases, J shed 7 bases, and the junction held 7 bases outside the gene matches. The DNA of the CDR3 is TGTGCCAGCAGCGCCGGGACAGGGGGCGGATTTGGCTACACCTTC. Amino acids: CASSAGTGGGFGYTF.

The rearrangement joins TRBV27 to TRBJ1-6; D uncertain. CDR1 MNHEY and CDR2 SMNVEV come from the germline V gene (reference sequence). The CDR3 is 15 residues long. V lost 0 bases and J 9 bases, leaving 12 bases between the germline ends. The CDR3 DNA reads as TGTGCCAGCAGTTTATCGAGAGGCATGATTTCACCCCTCCACTTT. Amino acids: CASSLSRGMISPLHF.

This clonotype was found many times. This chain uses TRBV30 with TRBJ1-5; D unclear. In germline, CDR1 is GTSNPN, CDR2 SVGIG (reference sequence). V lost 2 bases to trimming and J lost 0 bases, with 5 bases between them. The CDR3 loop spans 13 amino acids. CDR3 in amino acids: CAWSPDSNQPQHF. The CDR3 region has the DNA TGTGCCTGGAGTCCCGATAGCAATCAGCCCCAGCATTTT.

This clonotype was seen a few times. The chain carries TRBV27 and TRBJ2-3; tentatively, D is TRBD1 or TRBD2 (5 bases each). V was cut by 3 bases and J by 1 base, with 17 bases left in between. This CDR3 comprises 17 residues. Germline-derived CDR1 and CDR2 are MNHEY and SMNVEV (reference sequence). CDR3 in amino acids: CASSFFGAGRGTDTQYF. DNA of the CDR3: TGTGCCAGCAGTTTCTTTGGGGCGGGTCGAGGCACAGATACGCAGTATTTT.

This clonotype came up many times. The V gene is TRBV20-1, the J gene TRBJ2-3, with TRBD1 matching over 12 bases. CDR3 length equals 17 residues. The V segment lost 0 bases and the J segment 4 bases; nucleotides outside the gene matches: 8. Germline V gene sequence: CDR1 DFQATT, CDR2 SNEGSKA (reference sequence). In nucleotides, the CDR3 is TGCAGTGCTAGAGATGTGGTGGGACAGGGGGCCCCAGATACGCAGTATTTT. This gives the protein CSARDVVGQGAPDTQYF.

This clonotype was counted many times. The CDR3 reads CASSITSGNYNEQFF. CDR3 nucleotide sequence: TGTGCCAGCAGCATAACTAGCGGCAATTACAATGAGCAGTTCTTC. V gene TRBV7-9 combines with J gene TRBJ2-1, with 8 bases identical to TRBD2. V shed 5 bases, J shed 4 bases, and the junction held 7 bases outside the gene matches. This CDR3 is 15 amino acids long. Germline V lookup: CDR1 SEHNR, CDR2 FQNEAQ (reference sequence).

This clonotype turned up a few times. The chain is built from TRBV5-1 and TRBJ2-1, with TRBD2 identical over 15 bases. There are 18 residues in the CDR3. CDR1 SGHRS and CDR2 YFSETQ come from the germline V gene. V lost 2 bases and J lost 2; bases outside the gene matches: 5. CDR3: CASSLWTSGRAPYNEQFF. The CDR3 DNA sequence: TGCGCCAGCAGCTTATGGACTAGCGGGAGGGCCCCCTACAATGAGCAGTTCTTC.

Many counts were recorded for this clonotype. Here the CDR3 DNA reads TGTGCCAGCAGAACCGGGACAGGGACCTTTGGCTACACCTTC. It yields the protein CASRTGTGTFGYTF. The J gene is TRBJ1-2, the V gene TRBV3-1; 9 nucleotides agree with TRBD1. The CDR3 is 14 residues long. Germline loops: CDR1 LGHDT, CDR2 YNNKEL (reference sequence). V dropped 6 bases and J dropped 7; count of bases not matched to a gene: 9.

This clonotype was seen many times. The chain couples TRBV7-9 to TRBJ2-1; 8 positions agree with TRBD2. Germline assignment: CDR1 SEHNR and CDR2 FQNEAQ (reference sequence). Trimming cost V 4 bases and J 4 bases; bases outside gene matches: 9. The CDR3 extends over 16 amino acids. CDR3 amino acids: CASSSASGRSYNEQFF. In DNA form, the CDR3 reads TGTGCCAGCAGCTCCGCCAGCGGGAGATCGTACAATGAGCAGTTCTTC.

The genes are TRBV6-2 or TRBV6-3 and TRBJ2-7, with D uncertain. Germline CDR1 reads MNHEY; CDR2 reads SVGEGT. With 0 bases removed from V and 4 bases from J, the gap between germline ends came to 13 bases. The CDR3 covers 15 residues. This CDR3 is CASSYSTRSLYEQYF. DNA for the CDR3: TGTGCCAGCAGTTACTCGACCCGTTCTTTATACGAGCAGTACTTC.

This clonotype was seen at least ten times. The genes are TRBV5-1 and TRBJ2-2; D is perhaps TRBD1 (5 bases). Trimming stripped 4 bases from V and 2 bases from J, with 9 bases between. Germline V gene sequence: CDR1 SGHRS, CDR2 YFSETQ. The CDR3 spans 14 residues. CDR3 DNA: TGCGCCAGCAGCCCCCAGGGCAACACCGGGGAGCTGTTTTTT. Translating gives CASSPQGNTGELFF.

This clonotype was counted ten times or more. CDR3 sequence (DNA): TGTGCCAGCAGCGCACGGACAGTGAACACTGAAGCTTTCTTT. Translation gives CASSARTVNTEAFF. V is TRBV7-8 and J is TRBJ1-1, with D perhaps matching TRBD1 (6 bases). The V end lost 5 bases, the J end lost 0 bases, and 10 bases lay between the germline ends. This CDR3 contains 14 residues. CDR1 is SGHVS, CDR2 FQNEAQ, per germline. The full variable domain, in which reference TRBV7-8 and TRBJ1-1 provide the parts outside the CDR3, is GAGVSQSPRYKVAKRGQDVALRCDPISGHVSLFWYQQALGQGPEFLTYFQNEAQLDKSGLPSDRFFAERPEGSVSTLKIQRTQQEDSAVYLCASSARTVNTEAFFGQGTRLTVV.

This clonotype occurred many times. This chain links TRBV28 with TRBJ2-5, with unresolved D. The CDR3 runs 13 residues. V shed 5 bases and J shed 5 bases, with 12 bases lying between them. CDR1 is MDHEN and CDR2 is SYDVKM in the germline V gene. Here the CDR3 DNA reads TGTGCCAGCAGTCTCACGTGGCCGGAGACCCAGTACTTC. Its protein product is CASSLTWPETQYF.

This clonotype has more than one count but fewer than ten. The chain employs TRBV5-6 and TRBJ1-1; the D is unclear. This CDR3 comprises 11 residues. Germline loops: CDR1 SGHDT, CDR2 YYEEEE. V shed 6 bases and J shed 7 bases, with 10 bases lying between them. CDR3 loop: CASNTRGEAFF. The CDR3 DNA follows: TGTGCCAGCAACACACGGGGTGAAGCTTTCTTT.